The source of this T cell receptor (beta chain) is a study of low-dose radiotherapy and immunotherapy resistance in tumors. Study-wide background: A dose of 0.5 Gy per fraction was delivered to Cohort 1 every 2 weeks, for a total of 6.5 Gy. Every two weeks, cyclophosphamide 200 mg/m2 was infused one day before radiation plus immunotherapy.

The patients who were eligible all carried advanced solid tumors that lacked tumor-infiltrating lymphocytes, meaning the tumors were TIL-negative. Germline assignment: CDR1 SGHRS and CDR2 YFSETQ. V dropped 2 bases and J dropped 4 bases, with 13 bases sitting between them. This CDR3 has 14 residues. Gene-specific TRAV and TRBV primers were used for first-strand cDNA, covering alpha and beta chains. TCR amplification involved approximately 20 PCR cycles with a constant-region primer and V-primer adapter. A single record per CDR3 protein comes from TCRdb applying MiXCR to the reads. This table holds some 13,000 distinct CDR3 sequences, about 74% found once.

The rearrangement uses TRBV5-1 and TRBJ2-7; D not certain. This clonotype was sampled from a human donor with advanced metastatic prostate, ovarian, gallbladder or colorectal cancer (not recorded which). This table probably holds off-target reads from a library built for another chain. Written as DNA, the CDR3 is TGCGCCAGCAGCTTCCGGACGAACCGTTACGAGCAGTACTTC. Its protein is CASSFRTNRYEQYF.